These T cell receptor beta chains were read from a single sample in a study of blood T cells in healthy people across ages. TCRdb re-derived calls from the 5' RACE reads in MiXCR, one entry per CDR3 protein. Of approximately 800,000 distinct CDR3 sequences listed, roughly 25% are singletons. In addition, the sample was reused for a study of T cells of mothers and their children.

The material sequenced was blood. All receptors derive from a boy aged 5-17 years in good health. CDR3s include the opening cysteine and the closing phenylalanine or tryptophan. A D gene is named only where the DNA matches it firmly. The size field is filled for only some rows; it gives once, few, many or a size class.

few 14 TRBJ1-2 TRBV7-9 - CASSSIVRPYRYTF TGTGCCAGCAGCTCAATTGTTCGGCCCTATCGCTACACCTTC
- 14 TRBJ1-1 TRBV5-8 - CASSRGTPDTEAFF TGTGCCAGCAGCAGAGGGACTCCTGACACTGAAGCTTTCTTT
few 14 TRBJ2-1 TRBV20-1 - CSARVRCGGNEQFF TGCAGTGCTAGAGTCCGGTGTGGTGGCAATGAGCAGTTCTTC
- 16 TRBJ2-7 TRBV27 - CASSLVSGRGTYEQYF TGTGCCAGCAGTTTAGTTTCGGGGAGGGGGACCTACGAGCAGTACTTC
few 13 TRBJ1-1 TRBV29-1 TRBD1 CSLTGAGSTEAFF TGCAGTTTGACAGGGGCAGGGAGCACTGAAGCTTTCTTT
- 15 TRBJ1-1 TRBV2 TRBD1 CASTKGGQVNTEAFF TGTGCCAGCACTAAGGGGGGACAGGTCAACACTGAAGCTTTCTTT
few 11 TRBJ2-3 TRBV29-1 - CSGYDPDTQYF TGCAGCGGATACGACCCAGATACGCAGTATTTT
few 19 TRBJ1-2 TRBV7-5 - CISVSEASTPQGLAYGYTF -
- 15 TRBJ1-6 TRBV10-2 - CASSDRVGEFSPLHF TGCGCCAGCAGTGACAGGGTCGGGGAGTTTTCACCCCTCCACTTT
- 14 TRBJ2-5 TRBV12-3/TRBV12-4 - CASSLAGSEETQYF TGTGCCAGCAGTTTAGCAGGGTCGGAGGAGACCCAGTACTTC
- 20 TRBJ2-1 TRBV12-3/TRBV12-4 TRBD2 CASSTGLAGGWEGTYNEQFF TGTGCCAGCAGTACGGGACTAGCGGGAGGCTGGGAAGGGACCTACAATGAGCAGTTCTTC
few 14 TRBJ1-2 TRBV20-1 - CSAKTGETNYGYTF TGCAGTGCTAAAACAGGAGAGACTAACTATGGCTACACCTTC
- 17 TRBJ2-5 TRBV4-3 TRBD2 CASSPTGGGRPGETQYF TGCGCCAGCAGCCCCACGGGGGGAGGGAGGCCCGGAGAGACCCAGTACTTC
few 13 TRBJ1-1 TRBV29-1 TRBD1 CSVDDLGQGAPFF TGCAGCGTTGACGATTTGGGACAGGGGGCCCCTTTCTTT
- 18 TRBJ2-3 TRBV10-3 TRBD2 CAISESALAGGPTDTQYF TGTGCCATCAGTGAGTCGGCCCTAGCGGGGGGGCCTACAGATACGCAGTATTTT
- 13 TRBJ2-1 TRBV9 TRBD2 CASASGSYNEQFF TGTGCCAGCGCTAGCGGGAGCTACAATGAGCAGTTCTTC
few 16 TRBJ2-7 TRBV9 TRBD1 CASSVGPGQGAYEQYF TGTGCCAGCAGCGTAGGGCCGGGACAGGGGGCCTACGAGCAGTACTTC
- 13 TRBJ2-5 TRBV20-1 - CSARDGPGETQYF TGCAGTGCTAGAGATGGACCGGGAGAGACCCAGTACTTC
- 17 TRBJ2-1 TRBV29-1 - CSVEDPGEGFSYNEQFF TGCAGCGTTGAAGACCCCGGCGAGGGGTTCTCCTACAATGAGCAGTTCTTC
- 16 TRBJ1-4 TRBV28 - CASSLQGLSTNEKLFF TGTGCCAGCAGTTTGCAGGGATTGAGCACTAATGAAAAACTGTTTTTT
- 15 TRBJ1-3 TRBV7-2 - CASSSVGRGGNTIYF TGTGCCAGCAGCTCTGTAGGCAGGGGTGGAAACACCATATATTTT
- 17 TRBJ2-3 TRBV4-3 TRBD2 CASSQRLAGLGTDTQYF TGCGCCAGCAGCCAGAGACTAGCGGGCCTCGGCACAGATACGCAGTATTTT
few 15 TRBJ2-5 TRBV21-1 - CASSASGPFQETQYF TGTGCCAGCAGCGCCAGTGGGCCCTTCCAAGAGACCCAGTACTTC
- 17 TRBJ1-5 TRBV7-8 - CASSLLQGVRPNQPQHF TGTGCCAGCAGCTTACTACAGGGCGTCCGACCCAATCAGCCCCAGCATTTT
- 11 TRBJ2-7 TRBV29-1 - CSAYSSYEQYF TGCAGCGCTTATAGCTCCTACGAGCAGTACTTC
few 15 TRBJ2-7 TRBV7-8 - CASSSGGQSPYEQYF TGTGCCAGCAGTTCCGGGGGACAGTCCCCCTACGAGCAGTACTTC
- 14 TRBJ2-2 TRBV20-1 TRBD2 CVCNGGGAAGELFF TGCGTCTGTAACGGCGGGGGGGCCGCCGGGGAGCTGTTTTTT
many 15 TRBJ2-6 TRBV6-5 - CASSYGVSGANVLTF TGTGCCAGCAGTTACGGGGTCTCTGGGGCCAACGTCCTGACTTTC
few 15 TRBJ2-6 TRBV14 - CASSRPGSGANVLTF TGTGCCAGCAGCCGCCCGGGCTCTGGGGCCAACGTCCTGACTTTC
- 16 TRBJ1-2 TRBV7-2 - CASSPGSWVKSGVETF TGTGCCAGCAGCCCCGGTTCGTGGGTAAAGTCAGGGGTGGAGACCTTC
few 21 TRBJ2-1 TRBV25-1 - CASSEVTGRGSEGISYNERFF TGTGCCAGCAGTGAAGTAACCGGCAGGGGATCCGAGGGGATCTCCTACAATGAGCGGTTCTTC
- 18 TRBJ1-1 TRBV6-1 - CASSRGTVGRFLNTEAFF TGTGCCAGCAGTCGGGGGACGGTGGGAAGATTCTTGAACACTGAAGCTTTCTTT
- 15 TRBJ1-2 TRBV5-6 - CASSLSRRGTYGYTF TGTGCCAGCAGCCTGAGTCGGCGGGGAACCTATGGCTACACCTTC
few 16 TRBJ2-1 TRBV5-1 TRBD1 CASSLGDSFSYNEQFF TGCGCCAGCAGCTTGGGGGACAGTTTCTCCTACAATGAGCAGTTCTTC
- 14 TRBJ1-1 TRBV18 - CASSPTQSNTEAFF TGTGCCAGCTCACCAACACAGTCGAACACTGAAGCTTTCTTT
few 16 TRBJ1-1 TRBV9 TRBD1 CASSPRTGISNTEAFF TGTGCCAGCAGCCCCCGGACAGGGATTTCAAACACTGAAGCTTTCTTT
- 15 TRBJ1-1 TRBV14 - CASSQDAWGGTEAFF TGTGCCAGCAGCCAAGATGCCTGGGGCGGGACTGAAGCTTTCTTT
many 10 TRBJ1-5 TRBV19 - CASRDQPQHF TGTGCCAGTAGGGATCAGCCCCAGCATTTT
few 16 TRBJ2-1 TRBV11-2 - CASSAQTGSSYNEQFF TGTGCCAGCAGCGCCCAAACAGGGAGCTCCTACAATGAGCAGTTCTTC
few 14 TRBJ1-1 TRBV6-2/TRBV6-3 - CASRYRDWDTEAFF TGTGCCAGCAGATACAGGGATTGGGACACTGAAGCTTTCTTT
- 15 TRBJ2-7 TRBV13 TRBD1 CASSGGDRMSYEQYF TGTGCCAGCAGCGGCGGGGACAGGATGAGCTACGAGCAGTACTTC
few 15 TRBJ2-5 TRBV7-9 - CASSSLGENLETQYF TGTGCCAGCAGCTCCCTTGGGGAGAATTTGGAGACCCAGTACTTC
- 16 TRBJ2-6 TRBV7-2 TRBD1 CASSPPQGAWANVLTF TGTGCCAGCAGCCCGCCACAGGGGGCATGGGCCAACGTCCTGACTTTC
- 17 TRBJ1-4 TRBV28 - CASSSRVKLTTNEKLFF TGTGCCAGCAGTTCCCGAGTGAAGCTTACAACTAATGAAAAACTGTTTTTT
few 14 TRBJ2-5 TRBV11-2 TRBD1 CASSSIQGSGTQYF TGTGCCAGCAGCTCCATACAGGGGTCCGGGACCCAGTACTTC
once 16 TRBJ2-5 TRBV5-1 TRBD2 CASSLPLTSGRETQYF TGCGCCAGCAGCTTGCCCTTGACTAGCGGCAGAGAGACCCAGTACTTC
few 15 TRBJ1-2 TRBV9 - CASSVSGEPNYGYTF TGTGCCAGCAGCGTATCAGGGGAACCTAACTATGGCTACACCTTC
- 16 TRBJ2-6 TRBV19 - CASSIPRSSGANVLTF TGTGCCAGTAGTATTCCCCGGAGCTCTGGGGCCAACGTCCTGACTTTC
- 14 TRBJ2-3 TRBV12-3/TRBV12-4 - CASILGGSTDTQYF TGTGCCAGCATCCTGGGGGGAAGCACAGATACGCAGTATTTT
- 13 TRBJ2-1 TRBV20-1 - CSASPSAYNEQFF TGCAGTGCTAGTCCTTCCGCTTACAATGAGCAGTTCTTC
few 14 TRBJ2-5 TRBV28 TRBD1 CASSLQDRVGPQYF TGTGCCAGCAGCCTCCAGGACAGGGTGGGTCCCCAGTACTTC